This T cell receptor beta chain was found in a study of T cell repertoires in cytomegalovirus infection. About the research overall: Used in the study were CMV epitopes, some recently identified and HLA-C-restricted, others well-studied and HLA-B-restricted. TCR beta signatures that were public indicated CMV infection and matching HLA type. Notes on the study in general: Based on cumulative public TCR beta family frequency, carriers of CMV plus the relevant HLA were identified.

One entry per CDR3 protein, called by TCRdb with MiXCR from the reads. Of approximately 1,000,000 distinct CDR3 sequences listed, roughly 30% are singletons. To note about this clonotype: What it binds is not known.

The CDR3 sequence is 14 residues long. Germline values: CDR1 MNHNY, CDR2 SVGAGI (reference sequence). V was clipped by 3 bases and J by 1 base, with 10 bases between them. The sequence derives from a human donor in good health (CMV status not recorded). Some clones in this sample may be carry-over from other donors' samples. The material sequenced was cultured CD8+ T cells from PBMCs, taken from culture after CMV antigen stimulation. The chain joins TRBV6-6 to TRBJ2-7; D not certain. The CDR3 protein is CASSYHGSSYEQYV. The CDR3 DNA sequence: TGTGCCAGCAGTTATCATGGCAGTTCCTACGAGCAGTACGTC.